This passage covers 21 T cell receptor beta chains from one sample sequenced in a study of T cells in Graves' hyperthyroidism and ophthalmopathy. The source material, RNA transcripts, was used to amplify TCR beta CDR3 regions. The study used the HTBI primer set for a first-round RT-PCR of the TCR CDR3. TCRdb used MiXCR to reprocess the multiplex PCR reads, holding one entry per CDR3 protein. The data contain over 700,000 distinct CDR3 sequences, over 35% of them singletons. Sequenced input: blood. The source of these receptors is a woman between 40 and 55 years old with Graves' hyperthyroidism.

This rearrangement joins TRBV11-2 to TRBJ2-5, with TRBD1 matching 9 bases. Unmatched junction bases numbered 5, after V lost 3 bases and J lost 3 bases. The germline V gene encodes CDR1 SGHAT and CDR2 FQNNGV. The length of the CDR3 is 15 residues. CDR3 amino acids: CASSFGQGREETQYF. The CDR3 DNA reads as TGTGCCAGCAGCTTCGGACAGGGGAGGGAAGAGACCCAGTACTTC.

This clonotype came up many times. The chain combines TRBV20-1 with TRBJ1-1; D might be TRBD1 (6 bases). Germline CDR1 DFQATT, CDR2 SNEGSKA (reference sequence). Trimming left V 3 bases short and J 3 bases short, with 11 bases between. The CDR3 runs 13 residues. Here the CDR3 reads CSASRGRYTEAFF. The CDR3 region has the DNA TGCAGTGCTAGCAGGGGACGGTACACTGAAGCTTTCTTT.

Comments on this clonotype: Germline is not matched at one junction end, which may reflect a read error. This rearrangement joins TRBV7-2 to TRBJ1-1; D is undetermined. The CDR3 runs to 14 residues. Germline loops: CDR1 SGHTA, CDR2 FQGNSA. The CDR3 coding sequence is TGTGGCAGCAGTTACTCGATGGGGAACACTGAAGCTTTCTTT. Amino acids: CGSSYSMGNTEAFF.

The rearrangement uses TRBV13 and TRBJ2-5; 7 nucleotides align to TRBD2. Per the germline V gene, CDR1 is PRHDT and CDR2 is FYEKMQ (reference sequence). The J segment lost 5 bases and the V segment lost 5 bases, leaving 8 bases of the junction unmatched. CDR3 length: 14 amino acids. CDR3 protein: CASSPRPGGETQYF. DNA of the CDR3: TGTGCCAGCAGCCCCCGACCCGGGGGGGAGACCCAGTACTTC.

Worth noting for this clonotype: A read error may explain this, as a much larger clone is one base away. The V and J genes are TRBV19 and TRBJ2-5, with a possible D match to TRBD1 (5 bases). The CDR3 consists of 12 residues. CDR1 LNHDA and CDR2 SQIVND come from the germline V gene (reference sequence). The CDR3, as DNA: TGTGCCAGGAGTACCCCAGGGGAGACCCAGTACTTC. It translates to CARSTPGETQYF. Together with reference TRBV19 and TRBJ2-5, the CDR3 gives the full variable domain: DGGITQSPKYLFRKEGQNVTLSCEQNLNHDAMYWYRQDPGQGLRLIYYSQIVNDFQKGDIAEGYSVSREKKESFPLTVTSAQKNPTAFYLCARSTPGETQYFGPGTRLLVL.

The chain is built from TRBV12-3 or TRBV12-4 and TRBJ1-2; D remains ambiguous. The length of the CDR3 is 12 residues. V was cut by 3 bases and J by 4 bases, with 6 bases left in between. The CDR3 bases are TGTGCCAGCAGTTTTAGGGTCTATGGCTACACCTTC. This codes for CASSFRVYGYTF.

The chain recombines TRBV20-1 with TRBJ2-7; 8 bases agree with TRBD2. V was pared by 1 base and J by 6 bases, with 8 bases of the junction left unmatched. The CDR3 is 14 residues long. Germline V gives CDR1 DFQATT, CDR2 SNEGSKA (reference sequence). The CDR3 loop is CSARVELAVSEQYF. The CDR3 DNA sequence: TGCAGTGCTAGAGTGGAACTAGCGGTCTCCGAGCAGTACTTC.

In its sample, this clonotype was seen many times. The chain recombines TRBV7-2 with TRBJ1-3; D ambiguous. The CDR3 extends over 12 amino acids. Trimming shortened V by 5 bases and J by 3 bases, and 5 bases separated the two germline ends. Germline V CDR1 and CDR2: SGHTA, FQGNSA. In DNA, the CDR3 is TGTGCCAGCAGCCCTAATGGAAACACCATATATTTT. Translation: CASSPNGNTIYF. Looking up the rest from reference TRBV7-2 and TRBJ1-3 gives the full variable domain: GAGVSQSPSNKVTEKGKDVELRCDPISGHTALYWYRQSLGQGLEFLIYFQGNSAPDKSGLPSDRFSAERTGGSVSTLTIQRTQQEDSAVYLCASSPNGNTIYFGEGSWLTVV.

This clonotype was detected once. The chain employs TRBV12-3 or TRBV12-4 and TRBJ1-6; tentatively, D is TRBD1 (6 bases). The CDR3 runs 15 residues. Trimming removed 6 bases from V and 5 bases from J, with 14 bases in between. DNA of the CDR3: TGTGCCAGCAGCGGAGAGGGGGTGGATAATTCACCCCTCCACTTT. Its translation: CASSGEGVDNSPLHF.

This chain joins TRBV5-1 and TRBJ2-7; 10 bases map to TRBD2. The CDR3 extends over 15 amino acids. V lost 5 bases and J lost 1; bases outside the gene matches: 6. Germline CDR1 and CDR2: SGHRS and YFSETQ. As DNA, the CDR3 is TGCGCCAGCAGACCCGGACTAGCGGAGTCCTACGAGCAGTACTTC. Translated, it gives CASRPGLAESYEQYF. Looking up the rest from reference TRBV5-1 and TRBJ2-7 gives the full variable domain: KAGVTQTPRYLIKTRGQQVTLSCSPISGHRSVSWYQQTPGQGLQFLFEYFSETQRNKGNFPGRFSGRQFSNSRSEMNVSTLELGDSALYLCASRPGLAESYEQYFGPGTRLTVT.

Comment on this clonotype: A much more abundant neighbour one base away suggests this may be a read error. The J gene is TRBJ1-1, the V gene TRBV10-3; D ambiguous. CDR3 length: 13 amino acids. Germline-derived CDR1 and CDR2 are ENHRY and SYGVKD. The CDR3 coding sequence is TGTGCCAGCAGTGAGATTCTGAACGCTGAAGCTTTCTTT. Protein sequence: CASSEILNAEAFF.

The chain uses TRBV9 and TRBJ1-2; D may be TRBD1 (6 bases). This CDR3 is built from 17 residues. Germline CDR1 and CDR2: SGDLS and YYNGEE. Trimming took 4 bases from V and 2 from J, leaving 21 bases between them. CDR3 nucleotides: TGTGCCAGCAGCTCAAACGGGCCTTTCGGGGGCAACTATGGCTACACCTTC. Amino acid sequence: CASSSNGPFGGNYGYTF.

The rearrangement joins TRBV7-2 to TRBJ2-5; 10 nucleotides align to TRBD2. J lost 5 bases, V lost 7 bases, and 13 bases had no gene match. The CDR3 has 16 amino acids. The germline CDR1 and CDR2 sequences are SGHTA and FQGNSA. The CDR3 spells CASTPGSGGARETQYF. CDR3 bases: TGTGCCAGCACCCCAGGGAGCGGGGGGGCCCGGGAGACCCAGTACTTC.

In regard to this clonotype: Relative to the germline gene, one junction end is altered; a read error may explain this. This chain's CDR3 is CASSYDGLGVTGGLFF. DNA for the CDR3: TGTGCCAGCAGTTACGATGGACTAGGGGTCACCGGGGGGCTGTTTTTT. This chain joins TRBV6-6 and TRBJ2-2; 7 bases match TRBD2. Germline CDR1 and CDR2: MNHNY and SVGAGI (reference sequence). This CDR3 region has 16 residues.

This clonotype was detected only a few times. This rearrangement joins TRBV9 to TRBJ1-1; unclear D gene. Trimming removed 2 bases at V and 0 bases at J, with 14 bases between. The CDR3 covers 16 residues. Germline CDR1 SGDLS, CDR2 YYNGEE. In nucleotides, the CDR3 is TGTGCCAGCAGCGTCGGGCCAGGCGTGATGAACACTGAAGCTTTCTTT. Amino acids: CASSVGPGVMNTEAFF.

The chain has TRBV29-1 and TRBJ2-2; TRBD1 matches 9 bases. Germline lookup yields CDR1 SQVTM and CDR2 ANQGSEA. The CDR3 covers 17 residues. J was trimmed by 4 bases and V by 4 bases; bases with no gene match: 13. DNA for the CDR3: TGCAGCGTTGCAGTCAGCGAACAGGGGGCCGGCACCGGGGAGCTGTTTTTT. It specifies CSVAVSEQGAGTGELFF.

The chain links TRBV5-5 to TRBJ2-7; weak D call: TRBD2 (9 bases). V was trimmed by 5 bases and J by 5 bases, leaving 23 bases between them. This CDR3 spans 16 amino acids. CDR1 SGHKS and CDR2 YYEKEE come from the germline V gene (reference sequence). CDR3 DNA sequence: TGTGCCAGCAGAGGCGGACAGGGACTAGCTTTCGACGAGCAGTACTTC. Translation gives CASRGGQGLAFDEQYF.

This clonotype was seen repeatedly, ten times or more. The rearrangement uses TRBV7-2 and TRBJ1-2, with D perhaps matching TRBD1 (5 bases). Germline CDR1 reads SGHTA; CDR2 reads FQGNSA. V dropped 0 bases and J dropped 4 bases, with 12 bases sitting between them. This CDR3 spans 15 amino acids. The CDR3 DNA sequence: TGTGCCAGCAGCTTAGCAGGGACGGGGACCTATGGCTACACCTTC. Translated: CASSLAGTGTYGYTF.

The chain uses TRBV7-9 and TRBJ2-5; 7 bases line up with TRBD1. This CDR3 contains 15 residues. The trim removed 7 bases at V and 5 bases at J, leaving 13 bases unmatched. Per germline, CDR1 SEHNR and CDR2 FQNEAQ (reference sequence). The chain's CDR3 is CASTTGERYGETQYF. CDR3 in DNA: TGTGCCAGCACTACAGGGGAGCGGTACGGGGAGACCCAGTACTTC.

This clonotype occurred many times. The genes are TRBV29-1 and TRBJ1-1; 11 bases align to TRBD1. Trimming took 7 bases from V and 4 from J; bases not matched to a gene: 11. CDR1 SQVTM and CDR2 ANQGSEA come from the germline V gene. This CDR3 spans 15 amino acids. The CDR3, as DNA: TGCAGCGCCATGGACAGGGGGCTGCAGAGCACTGAAGCTTTCTTT. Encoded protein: CSAMDRGLQSTEAFF.

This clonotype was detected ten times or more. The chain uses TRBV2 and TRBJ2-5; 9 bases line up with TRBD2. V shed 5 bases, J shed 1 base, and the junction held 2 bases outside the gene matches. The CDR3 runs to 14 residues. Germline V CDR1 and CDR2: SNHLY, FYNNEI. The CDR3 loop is CASSLSGGQETQYF. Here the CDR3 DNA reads TGTGCCAGCAGTCTTAGCGGGGGCCAAGAGACCCAGTACTTC.